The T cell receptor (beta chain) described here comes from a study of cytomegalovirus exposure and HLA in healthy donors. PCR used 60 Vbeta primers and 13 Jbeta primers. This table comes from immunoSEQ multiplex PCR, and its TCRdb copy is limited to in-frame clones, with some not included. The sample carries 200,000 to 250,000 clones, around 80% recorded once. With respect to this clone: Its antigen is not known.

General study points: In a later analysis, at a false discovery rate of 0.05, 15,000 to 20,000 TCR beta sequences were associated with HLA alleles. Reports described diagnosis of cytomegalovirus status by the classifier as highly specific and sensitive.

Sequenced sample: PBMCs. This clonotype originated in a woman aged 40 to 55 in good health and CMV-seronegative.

This CDR3 reads CASSLLQGAPPGAPLHF. The CDR3 region has the DNA TGTGCCAGCAGTTTATTACAGGGGGCGCCCCCTGGAGCACCCCTCCACTTT. This sequence joins TRBV28 and TRBJ1-6, with 9 bases matching TRBD1. J lost 11 bases, V lost 1 base, and 12 bases had no gene match. The CDR3 extends over 17 amino acids. The germline CDR1 and CDR2 sequences are MDHEN and SYDVKM.